The present entry profiles one T cell receptor beta chain with its context. Its target is unknown. The record originates from a study of shared clonotypes between healthy human individuals. Whole-study context: Those who served as donors were a couple of women and a few men between the ages of 18 and 49. General observations from the study: Naive CD4 clonotype sharing across several donors was 4% to 5.5%.

The study ran the assay at deep level. Libraries were prepared by immunoSEQ multiplex PCR; TCRdb keeps only in-frame clonotypes and omits some of them. Seen here are 2,500,000 or so clones, around 94% observed once, and the top ten hold about 0.13%. Every one of the donors was a Caucasian adult that lived in Nashville, Tennessee. The TCR comes from a man aged 18 to 30 in good health. Sequenced sample: naive CD4+ T cells sorted from blood. The sample's subset: CD45RA+ positively selected.

CDR3 coding DNA: TGTGCCATCAGTGGGGGGCCTGAAGCTTTCTTT. It codes for CAISGGPEAFF. The chain joins TRBV10-3 to TRBJ1-1; tentatively, D is TRBD1 (6 bases). V was trimmed by 4 bases and J by 6 bases, leaving 6 bases between them. Germline V gene data show CDR1 as ENHRY and CDR2 as SYGVKD. CDR3 length: 11 amino acids.